The 21 T cell receptor beta chains below come from one sample, sequenced in a study of blood T cell repertoires in COVID-19. Assay used: immunoSEQ multiplex PCR; TCRdb lists only in-frame clones, some missing. The sample carries under 300,000 clones, around 90% recorded once. Source material: PBMCs or T cells enriched from blood (not recorded which). These receptors were obtained from a young woman with acute COVID-19.

The CDR3 sequence is CASSLGRSAQETQYF. The CDR3 nucleotides read TGTGCCAGCAGCTTGGGCAGGTCAGCACAAGAGACCCAGTACTTC. The rearrangement links TRBV5-8 to TRBJ2-5; D is ambiguous. V was trimmed by 0 bases and J by 2 bases, leaving 11 bases between them. CDR1 SGHTS and CDR2 YDEGEE come from the germline V gene. This CDR3 spans 15 amino acids.

This rearrangement joins TRBV19 to TRBJ1-5; D is ambiguous. The germline V gene encodes CDR1 LNHDA and CDR2 SQIVND (reference sequence). Trimming cost V 5 bases and J 2 bases, with 10 bases left between them. The CDR3 spans 14 residues. CDR3 in amino acids: CASSERDGNQPQHF. The CDR3 coding sequence is TGTGCCAGTAGTGAGCGGGATGGCAATCAGCCCCAGCATTTT.

The chain employs TRBV14 and TRBJ1-3; no definite D call. The CDR3 loop spans 14 amino acids. V was clipped by 0 bases and J by 1 base, with 4 bases between them. The germline gives CDR1 SGHDN, CDR2 FVKESK. The CDR3 DNA sequence: TGTGCCAGCAGCCAAGATCTATCTGGAAACACCATATATTTT. Translating it yields CASSQDLSGNTIYF.

On this clone itself: The limits of the CDR3 on the DNA are not certain, so only TCRdb's listed CDR3 is given. The chain employs TRBV21-1 and TRBJ1-6; the table's D call, TRBD1, has no DNA check behind it. TRBV21-1 is a pseudogene locus. With termini counted, the CDR3 has 16 amino acids. The CDR3 loop reads CASSKVGKGTGSPLHF.

V is TRBV9 and J is TRBJ1-1; no clear D. CDR1 and CDR2 from the germline V gene are SGDLS and YYNGEE. This CDR3 spans 18 amino acids. Trimming left V 3 bases short and J 1 base short, with 22 bases between. The CDR3 bases are TGTGCCAGCAGCGATGGGCTAGGGAGGACCCCACCGAACACTGAAGCTTTCTTT. Residues: CASSDGLGRTPPNTEAFF.

The V gene is TRBV7-3, the J gene TRBJ2-5, with D maybe TRBD2 (6 bases). V was shortened by 2 bases and J by 4 bases, with 11 bases between the two germline ends. The germline CDR1 and CDR2 sequences are SGHTA and FQGTGA. The CDR3 extends over 14 amino acids. The DNA for the CDR3 is TGTGCCAGCAGCTTAGGCGGGGTGGGAGAGACCCAGTACTTC. It encodes CASSLGGVGETQYF.

V usage is TRBV28 and J usage is TRBJ2-1; the match to TRBD2 covers 8 bases. With 4 bases clipped from V and 6 bases from J, the junction kept 8 bases outside the gene matches. The CDR3 runs to 15 residues. Germline CDR1 is MDHEN and CDR2 is SYDVKM. CDR3 amino acids: CASSWSGSIGNEQFF. CDR3 nucleotide sequence: TGTGCCAGCAGTTGGAGCGGGAGTATAGGCAATGAGCAGTTCTTC.

The chain has TRBV11-2 and TRBJ1-4, with D possibly TRBD1 on 6 matching bases. The CDR3 consists of 16 residues. V lost 6 bases and J 0 bases, leaving 14 bases between the germline ends. CDR1 is SGHAT, CDR2 FQNNGV, per germline. CDR3 sequence: CASRPGHDATNEKLFF. The DNA of the CDR3 is TGTGCCAGCAGACCGGGACACGATGCAACTAATGAAAAACTGTTTTTT.

The CDR3: CASSVFGTANTGELFF. CDR3 nucleotide sequence: TGCGCCAGCAGTGTTTTCGGGACAGCAAACACCGGGGAGCTGTTTTTT. The rearrangement uses TRBV10-1 and TRBJ2-2; 7 bases line up with TRBD1. Germline assignment: CDR1 WNHNN and CDR2 SYGVQD (reference sequence). This CDR3 contains 16 residues. Germline trimming cut 4 bases from V and 2 bases from J; bases unmatched to any gene: 7.

The J gene is TRBJ1-5, the V gene TRBV18, with 8 bases identical to TRBD1. The CDR3 loop spans 15 amino acids. Germline lookup yields CDR1 KGHSH and CDR2 LQKENI. Trimming cost V 5 bases and J 2 bases; bases outside gene matches: 5. DNA for the CDR3: TGTGCCAGCTCATTCGGGACAGGAGGCAATCAGCCCCAGCATTTT. It is translated as CASSFGTGGNQPQHF.

The chain is built from TRBV28 and TRBJ1-5; D unresolved. The CDR3 is 12 residues long. Germline CDR1 MDHEN, CDR2 SYDVKM. The V gene lost 5 bases and the J gene lost 3 bases, with 5 bases spanning the gap. The CDR3 bases are TGTGCCAGCAGTCGGTTCAATCAGCCCCAGCATTTT. Translated: CASSRFNQPQHF.

The chain recombines TRBV7-9 with TRBJ2-5, with 8 bases lining up with TRBD2. The CDR3 has 13 residues. The germline gives CDR1 SEHNR, CDR2 FQNEAQ (reference sequence). V gave up 6 bases and J gave up 5 bases; unmatched junction bases: 5. The CDR3 loop is CASSGGGLETQYF. CDR3 in DNA: TGTGCCAGCAGTGGCGGGGGGCTCGAGACCCAGTACTTC.

The chain joins TRBV11-1 to TRBJ2-1; TRBD1 might be the D (6 bases). V shed 5 bases and J shed 3 bases, with 14 bases lying between them. The CDR3 contains 15 residues. The germline gives CDR1 SGHAT, CDR2 FQDESV (reference sequence). The CDR3 spells CASSLQGPNYNEQFF. CDR3 DNA sequence: TGTGCCAGCAGCCTACAGGGTCCCAACTACAATGAGCAGTTCTTC. The full variable domain, completed using reference TRBV11-1 and TRBJ2-1, is EAEVAQSPRYKITEKSQAVAFWCDPISGHATLYWYRQILGQGPELLVQFQDESVVDDSQLPKDRFSAERLKGVDSTLKIQPAELGDSAMYLCASSLQGPNYNEQFFGPGTRLTVL.

This sequence joins TRBV6-4 and TRBJ1-1; possible D gene TRBD1, 5 bases. CDR1 is MRHNA, CDR2 SNTAGT, per germline. V was pared by 4 bases and J by 4 bases, with 16 bases between. The CDR3 is 15 residues long. The CDR3 DNA sequence: TGTGCCAGCAGTGTCGACATTTCAGGGTTCACTGAAGCTTTCTTT. Translation: CASSVDISGFTEAFF.

This chain's CDR3 is CASSSGQGNEQYF. The CDR3 DNA is TGTGCCAGCAGTTCGGGACAGGGGAACGAGCAGTACTTC. V is TRBV6-6 and J is TRBJ2-7; 10 bases are a match to TRBD1. The junction had 2 bases not matched to a gene; V was cut back by 4 bases and J by 5 bases. The CDR3 contains 13 residues. Germline assignment: CDR1 MNHNY and CDR2 SVGAGI (reference sequence).

This CDR3 reads CASSPTGPGREKLFF. The CDR3 coding sequence is TGTGCCAGCAGTCCCACAGGGCCGGGTAGAGAAAAACTGTTTTTT. The V call is TRBV28, the J call TRBJ1-4; D may be TRBD1 (6 bases). There are 15 residues in the CDR3. Trimming took off 5 bases at V and 8 bases at J, with 18 bases between the two ends. The germline V gene has CDR1 MDHEN and CDR2 SYDVKM. Based on the CDR3 plus reference TRBV28 and TRBJ1-4, the full variable domain is DVKVTQSSRYLVKRTGEKVFLECVQDMDHENMFWYRQDPGLGLRLIYFSYDVKMKEKGDIPEGYSVSREKKERFSLILESASTNQTSMYLCASSPTGPGREKLFFGSGTQLSVL.

DNA for the CDR3: TGTGCCAGTCGGGACAGACACAATGAAAAACTGTTTTTT. Translation: CASRDRHNEKLFF. V gene TRBV28 combines with J gene TRBJ1-4; 7 bases line up with TRBD1. The germline gives CDR1 MDHEN, CDR2 SYDVKM. V trimming: 9 bases; J trimming: 5 bases; junction bases outside the gene matches: 6. There are 13 residues in the CDR3.

V usage is TRBV9 and J usage is TRBJ2-3, with a tentative D call TRBD1 (6 bases). Germline V gene data show CDR1 as SGDLS and CDR2 as YYNGEE. V shed 0 bases and J shed 5 bases, with 7 bases lying between them. This CDR3 comprises 13 residues. CDR3 in DNA: TGTGCCAGCAGCGTAGAGGGGGAAGATACGCAGTATTTT. Its translation is CASSVEGEDTQYF.

The chain is built from TRBV5-1 and TRBJ2-1; TRBD2 aligns across 14 bases. Germline trimming cut 4 bases from V and 9 bases from J; bases unmatched to any gene: 12. The CDR3 sequence is 17 residues long. CDR1 and CDR2 from the germline V gene are SGHRS and YFSETQ. Here the CDR3 reads CASSPNPGTSGRVEQFF. For the CDR3, the DNA is TGCGCCAGCAGCCCAAATCCCGGGACTAGCGGGAGAGTTGAGCAGTTCTTC.

This chain uses TRBV4-1 with TRBJ1-1; 7 positions match TRBD1. Germline lookup yields CDR1 MGHRA and CDR2 YSYEKL. J lost 1 base, V lost 1 base, and 3 bases had no gene match. The CDR3 is 15 amino acids. CDR3: CASSQGRTGNTEAFF. As DNA, the CDR3 is TGCGCCAGCAGCCAAGGACGGACAGGGAACACTGAAGCTTTCTTT.

This clone appeared a few times. The genes are TRBV18 and TRBJ2-1; the match to TRBD1 covers 7 bases. V trimming: 3 bases; J trimming: 4 bases; junction bases outside the gene matches: 6. Germline CDR1 KGHSH, CDR2 LQKENI. CDR3 size: 15 residues. The CDR3 nucleotides are TGTGCCAGCTCACCCAGACAGGGACCTTACAATGAGCAGTTCTTC. Translation gives CASSPRQGPYNEQFF.